The present T cell receptor beta chain was sequenced within a study of graft-versus-host responses after intestinal transplantation. Study details: Recipients had multivisceral, liver-intestinal, or isolated intestinal transplants. Anti-thymocyte globulin induction preceded about 3 years of tacrolimus and steroid maintenance in all recipients.

V gave up 2 bases and J gave up 2 bases, with 16 bases separating them. CDR1 SGHDN and CDR2 FVKESK come from the germline V gene. The CDR3 is 16 amino acids. Study-wide points: The highest levels of circulating GvH clones went along with early declines in HvG clones after transplant. GvH clones surfaced in recipient marrow, some emerging earlier in ileum or blood.

As for this clone: Its antigen remains unidentified.

Using immunoSEQ multiplex PCR, the repertoire was profiled, and TCRdb retains in-frame clones only, with some absent. This sample yields some 90,000 clones, of which 80% to 95% are seen a single time; less than 0.4% belongs to the top ten. The sequence was obtained from a human donor who received an intestinal transplant. The source material was unstimulated CD4+ T cells sorted from spleen or lymph node cells, sampled before intestinal transplant. The chain uses TRBV14 and TRBJ2-7; maybe TRBD1 (6 bases). The CDR3 loop is CASSQSGGQRTYEQYF. The CDR3 region has the DNA TGTGCCAGCAGCCAAAGTGGCGGACAGAGGACCTACGAGCAGTACTTC.